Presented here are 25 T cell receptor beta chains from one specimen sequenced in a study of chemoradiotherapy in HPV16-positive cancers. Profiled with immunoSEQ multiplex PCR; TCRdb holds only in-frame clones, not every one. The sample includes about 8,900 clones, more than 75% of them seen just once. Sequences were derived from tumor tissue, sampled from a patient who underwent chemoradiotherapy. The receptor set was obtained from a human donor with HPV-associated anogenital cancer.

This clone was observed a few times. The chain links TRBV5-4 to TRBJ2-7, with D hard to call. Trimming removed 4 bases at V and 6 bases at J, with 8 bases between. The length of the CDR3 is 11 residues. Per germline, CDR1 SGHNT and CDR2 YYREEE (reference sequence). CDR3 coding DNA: TGTGCCAGCAGCGGGCAATCCGAGCAGTACTTC. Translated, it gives CASSGQSEQYF.

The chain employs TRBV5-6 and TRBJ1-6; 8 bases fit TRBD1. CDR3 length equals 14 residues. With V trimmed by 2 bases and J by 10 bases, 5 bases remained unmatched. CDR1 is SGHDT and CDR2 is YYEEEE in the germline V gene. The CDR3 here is CASSFAGGESPLHF. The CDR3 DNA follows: TGTGCCAGCAGCTTCGCAGGGGGCGAGTCACCCCTCCACTTT.

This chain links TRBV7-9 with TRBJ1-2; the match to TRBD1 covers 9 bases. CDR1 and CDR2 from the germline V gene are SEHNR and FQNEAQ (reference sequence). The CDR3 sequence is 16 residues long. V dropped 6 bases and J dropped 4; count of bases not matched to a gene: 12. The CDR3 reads CASSRQGDRAPYGYTF. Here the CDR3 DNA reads TGTGCCAGCAGTCGACAGGGGGATAGGGCGCCCTATGGCTACACCTTC.

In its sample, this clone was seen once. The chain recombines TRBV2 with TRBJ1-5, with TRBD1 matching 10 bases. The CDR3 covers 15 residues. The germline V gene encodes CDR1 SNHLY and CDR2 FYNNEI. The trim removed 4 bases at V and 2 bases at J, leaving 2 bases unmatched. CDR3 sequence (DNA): TGTGCCAGCAGTGCCGGGACAGGGGGCAATCAGCCCCAGCATTTT. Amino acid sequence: CASSAGTGGNQPQHF.

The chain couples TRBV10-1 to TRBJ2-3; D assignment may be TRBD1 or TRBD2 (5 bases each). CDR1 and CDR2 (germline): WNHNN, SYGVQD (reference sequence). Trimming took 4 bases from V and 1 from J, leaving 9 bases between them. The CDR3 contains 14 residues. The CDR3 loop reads CASSVSGRTDTQYF. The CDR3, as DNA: TGCGCCAGCAGTGTCTCGGGGCGCACAGATACGCAGTATTTT.

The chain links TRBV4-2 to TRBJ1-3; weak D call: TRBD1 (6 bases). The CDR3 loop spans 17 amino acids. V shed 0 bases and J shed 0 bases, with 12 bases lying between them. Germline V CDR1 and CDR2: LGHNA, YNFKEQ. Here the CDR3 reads CASSQEGGALSGNTIYF. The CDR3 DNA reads TGTGCCAGCAGCCAAGAAGGGGGGGCCCTCTCTGGAAACACCATATATTTT.

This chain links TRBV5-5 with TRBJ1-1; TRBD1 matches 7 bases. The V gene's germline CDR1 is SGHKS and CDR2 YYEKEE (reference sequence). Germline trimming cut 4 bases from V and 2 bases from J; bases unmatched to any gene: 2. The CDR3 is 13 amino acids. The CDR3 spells CASSRQGNTEAFF. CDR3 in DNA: TGTGCCAGCAGCCGACAGGGAAACACTGAAGCTTTCTTT.

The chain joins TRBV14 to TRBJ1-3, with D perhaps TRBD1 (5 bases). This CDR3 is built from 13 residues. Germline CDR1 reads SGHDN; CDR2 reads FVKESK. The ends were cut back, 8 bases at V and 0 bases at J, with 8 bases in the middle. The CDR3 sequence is CASGAHSGNTIYF. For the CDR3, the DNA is TGTGCCAGCGGGGCACACTCTGGAAACACCATATATTTT.

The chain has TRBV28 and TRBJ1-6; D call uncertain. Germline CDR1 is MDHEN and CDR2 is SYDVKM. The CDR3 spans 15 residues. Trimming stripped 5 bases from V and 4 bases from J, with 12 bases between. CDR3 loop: CASSLRTWYNSPLHF. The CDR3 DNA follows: TGTGCCAGCAGTCTGAGGACCTGGTATAATTCACCCCTCCACTTT.

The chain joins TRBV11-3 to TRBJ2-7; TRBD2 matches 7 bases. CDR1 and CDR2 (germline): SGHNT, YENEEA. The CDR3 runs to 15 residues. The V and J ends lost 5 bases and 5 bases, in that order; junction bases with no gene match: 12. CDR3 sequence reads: CASSLPMGGSHEQYF. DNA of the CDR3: TGTGCCAGCAGCCTCCCCATGGGGGGGTCCCACGAGCAGTACTTC.

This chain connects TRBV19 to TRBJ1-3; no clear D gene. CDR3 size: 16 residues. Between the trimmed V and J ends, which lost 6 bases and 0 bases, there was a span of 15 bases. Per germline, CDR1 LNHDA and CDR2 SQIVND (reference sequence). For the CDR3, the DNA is TGTGCCAGTAGAACCAGCGATTACTTCTCTGGAAACACCATATATTTT. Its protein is CASRTSDYFSGNTIYF.

CDR3 region: CASSFDTLNTEAFF. The CDR3 DNA is TGCGCCAGCAGCTTTGACACATTGAACACTGAAGCTTTCTTT. The chain carries TRBV5-1 and TRBJ1-1, with no clear D. Germline V gene sequence: CDR1 SGHRS, CDR2 YFSETQ. V lost 2 bases, J lost 0 bases, and 8 bases lay in between. The CDR3 totals 14 residues. The whole variable domain, filled in from reference TRBV5-1 and TRBJ1-1, reads KAGVTQTPRYLIKTRGQQVTLSCSPISGHRSVSWYQQTPGQGLQFLFEYFSETQRNKGNFPGRFSGRQFSNSRSEMNVSTLELGDSALYLCASSFDTLNTEAFFGQGTRLTVV.

The CDR3 loop reads CASSRRDSHEQYF. The DNA for the CDR3 is TGTGCCAGCAGCCGAAGGGACAGCCACGAGCAGTACTTC. The chain recombines TRBV7-9 with TRBJ2-7, with TRBD1 matching over 7 bases. The CDR3 is made up of 13 amino acids. V dropped 5 bases and J dropped 5; count of bases not matched to a gene: 6. Germline assignment: CDR1 SEHNR and CDR2 FQNEAQ (reference sequence).

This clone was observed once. Here the CDR3 DNA reads TGTGCCAGCAGCCAAACCGCCGACAGGCTCTCCTACGAGCAGTACTTC. Its protein is CASSQTADRLSYEQYF. The V and J genes are TRBV4-2 and TRBJ2-7; a weak D match, TRBD1 (6 bases). With 2 bases removed from V and 0 bases from J, the gap between germline ends came to 14 bases. Germline CDR1 reads LGHNA; CDR2 reads YNFKEQ. This CDR3 region has 16 residues.

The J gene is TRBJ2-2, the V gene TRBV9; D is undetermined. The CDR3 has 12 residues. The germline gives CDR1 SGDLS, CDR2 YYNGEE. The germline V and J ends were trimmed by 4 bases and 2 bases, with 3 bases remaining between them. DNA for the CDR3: TGTGCCAGCAGCCGTAACACCGGGGAGCTGTTTTTT. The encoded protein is CASSRNTGELFF.

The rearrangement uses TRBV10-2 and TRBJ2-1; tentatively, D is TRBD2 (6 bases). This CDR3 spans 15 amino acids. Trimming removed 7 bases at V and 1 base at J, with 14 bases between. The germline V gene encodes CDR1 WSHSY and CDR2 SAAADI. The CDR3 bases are TGCGCCAGCAAGCCACCGGGACTTTCCTACAATGAGCAGTTCTTC. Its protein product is CASKPPGLSYNEQFF.

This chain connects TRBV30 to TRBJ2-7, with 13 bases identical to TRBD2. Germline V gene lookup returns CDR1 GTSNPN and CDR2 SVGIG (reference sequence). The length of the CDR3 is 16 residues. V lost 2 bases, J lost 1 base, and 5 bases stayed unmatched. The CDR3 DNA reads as TGTGCCTGGAGTAGACTAGCGGGAGGCGTATCCTACGAGCAGTACTTC. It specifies CAWSRLAGGVSYEQYF.

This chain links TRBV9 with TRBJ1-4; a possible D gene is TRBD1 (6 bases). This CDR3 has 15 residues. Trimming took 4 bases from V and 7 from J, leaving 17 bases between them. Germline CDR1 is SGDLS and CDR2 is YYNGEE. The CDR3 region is CASSLRVGGGEKLFF. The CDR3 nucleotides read TGTGCCAGCAGCCTCCGCGTTGGGGGCGGTGAAAAACTGTTTTTT.

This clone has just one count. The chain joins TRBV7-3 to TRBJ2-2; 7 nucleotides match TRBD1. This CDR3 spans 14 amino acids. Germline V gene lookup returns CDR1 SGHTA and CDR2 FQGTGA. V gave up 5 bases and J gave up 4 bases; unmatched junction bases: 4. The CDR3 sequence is CASSGQATTGELFF. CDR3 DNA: TGTGCCAGCAGCGGACAGGCGACCACCGGGGAGCTGTTTTTT.

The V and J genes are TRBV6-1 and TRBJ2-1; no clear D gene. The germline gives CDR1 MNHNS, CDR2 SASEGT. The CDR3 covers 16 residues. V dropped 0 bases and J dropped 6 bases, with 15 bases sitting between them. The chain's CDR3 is CASSEAVGGAINEQFF. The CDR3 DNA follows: TGTGCCAGCAGTGAAGCGGTTGGTGGCGCCATCAATGAGCAGTTCTTC.

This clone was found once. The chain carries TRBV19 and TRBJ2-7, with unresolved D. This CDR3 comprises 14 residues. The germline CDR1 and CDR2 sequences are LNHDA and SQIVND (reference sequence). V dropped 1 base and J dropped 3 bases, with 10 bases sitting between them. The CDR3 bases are TGTGCCAGTAGTATAGTGGGCTCTTTCTACGAGCAGTACTTC. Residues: CASSIVGSFYEQYF.

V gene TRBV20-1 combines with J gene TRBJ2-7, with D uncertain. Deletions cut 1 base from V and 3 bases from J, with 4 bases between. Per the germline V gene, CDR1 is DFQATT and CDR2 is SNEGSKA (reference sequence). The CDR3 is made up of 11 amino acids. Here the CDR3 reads CSARGVYEQYF. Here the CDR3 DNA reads TGCAGTGCTAGAGGGGTCTACGAGCAGTACTTC.

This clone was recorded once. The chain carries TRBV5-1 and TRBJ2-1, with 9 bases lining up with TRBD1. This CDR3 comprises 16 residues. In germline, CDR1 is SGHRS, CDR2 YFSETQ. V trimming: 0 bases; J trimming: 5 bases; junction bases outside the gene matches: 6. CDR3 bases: TGCGCCAGCAGCTTGGTGGGACAGGGAAACAACAATGAGCAGTTCTTC. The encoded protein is CASSLVGQGNNNEQFF.

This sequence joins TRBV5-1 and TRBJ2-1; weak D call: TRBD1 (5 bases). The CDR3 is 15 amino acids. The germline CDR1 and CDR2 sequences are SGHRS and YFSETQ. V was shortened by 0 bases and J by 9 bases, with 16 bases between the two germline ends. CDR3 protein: CASSLEWAGRGEQFF. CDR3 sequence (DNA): TGCGCCAGCAGCTTGGAGTGGGCCGGAAGGGGTGAGCAGTTCTTC.

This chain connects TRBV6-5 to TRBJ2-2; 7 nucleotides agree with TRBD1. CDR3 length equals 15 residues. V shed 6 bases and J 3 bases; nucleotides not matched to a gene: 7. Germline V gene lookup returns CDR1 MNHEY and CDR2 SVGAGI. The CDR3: CASRHGTVHTGELFF. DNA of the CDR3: TGTGCCAGCAGGCATGGGACAGTACACACCGGGGAGCTGTTTTTT.